The present T cell receptor beta chain was sequenced within a study of control samples from healthy donors and cancer patients. Sequenced by immunoSEQ multiplex PCR; TCRdb stores in-frame clones only, minus some. The table lists about 120,000 clones, approximately 88% of them singletons. CDR1 and CDR2 (germline): PRHDT, FYEKMQ (reference sequence). With 5 bases clipped from V and 5 bases from J, the junction kept 7 bases outside the gene matches. The CDR3 is made up of 14 amino acids. The sample taken for sequencing was blood. The chain couples TRBV13 to TRBJ2-7, with TRBD1 matching over 9 bases. The receptor was derived from a man aged 35 to 55 in good health. The CDR3 region is CASSPGQGSDEQYF. As DNA, the CDR3 is TGTGCCAGCAGCCCGGGACAGGGTTCGGACGAGCAGTACTTC.